These T cell receptor beta chains were read from a single sample in a study of low-dose radiotherapy and immunotherapy resistance in tumors. TCRdb used MiXCR to reprocess the reads, holding one entry per CDR3 protein. Here the sample spans tens of thousands of distinct CDR3 sequences, around 17% being singletons. Sequenced material: PBMCs, taken after low-dose radiotherapy plus immunotherapy. Receptors originate from a male donor with prostate cancer. Each CDR3 is given with its conserved first and last residue. The D gene is left open where the match is weak. Clone size appears in some rows only: once, few, many, or a class for an expanded clone.

few	TRBV20-1	TRBJ2-7	TRBD2	CSARDYETSGRNLEQYF	TGCAGTGCTAGAGATTACGAGACTAGCGGGAGAAATCTCGAGCAGTACTTC
many	TRBV6-2/TRBV6-3	TRBJ2-7	TRBD1	CASSYRPTGTVGNEQYF	TGTGCCAGCAGTTACCGTCCTACCGGGACAGTCGGCAACGAGCAGTACTTC
many	TRBV20-1	TRBJ2-7	-	CSYGSAYEQYF	TGCAGTTATGGGAGTGCCTACGAGCAGTACTTC
many	TRBV2	TRBJ2-2	TRBD2	CASRPLADGELFF	TGTGCCAGCAGACCCCTAGCGGACGGGGAGCTGTTTTTT
many	TRBV28	TRBJ2-7	TRBD2	CASSRGLAGWSEQYF	TGTGCCAGCAGCCGTGGACTAGCGGGATGGAGCGAGCAGTACTTC
many	TRBV15	TRBJ2-2	TRBD1	CATSPDRVNTGELFF	TGTGCCACCAGCCCGGACAGGGTTAACACCGGGGAGCTGTTTTTT
many	TRBV19	TRBJ2-5	-	CASSIQVARTQYF	TGTGCCAGTAGTATTCAGGTCGCGAGGACCCAGTACTTC
many	TRBV18	TRBJ2-5	-	CASSPSPQETQYF	TGTGCCAGCTCACCTTCACCACAAGAGACCCAGTACTTC
many	TRBV7-9	TRBJ2-2	-	CASSPTPTGELFF	TGTGCCAGCAGCCCGACCCCGACCGGGGAGCTGTTTTTT
many	TRBV25-1	TRBJ2-1	-	CASSTKLVSYNEQFF	TGTGCCAGCAGTACTAAACTAGTATCCTACAATGAGCAGTTCTTC
many	TRBV7-9	TRBJ2-3	-	CASSSRGPDTQYF	TGTGCCAGCAGCTCAAGGGGCCCAGATACGCAGTATTTT
many	TRBV10-3	TRBJ2-5	-	CAISEASSETQYF	TGTGCCATCAGTGAGGCTAGCAGTGAGACCCAGTACTTC
many	TRBV2	TRBJ1-4	-	CASRPRTGNEKLFF	TGTGCCAGCCGCCCGAGAACAGGAAATGAAAAACTGTTTTTT
-	TRBV7-2	TRBJ2-5	TRBD2	CASSKGLEQETQYF	TGTGCCAGCAGCAAGGGACTAGAACAAGAGACCCAGTACTTC
many	TRBV20-1	TRBJ2-5	-	CSASGPKGWMGETQYF	TGCAGTGCTAGCGGGCCTAAAGGCTGGATGGGAGAGACCCAGTACTTC
-	TRBV5-1	TRBJ2-1	TRBD2	CVSSWGTSPNEQFF	TGTGTCAGCAGCTGGGGGACTAGCCCGAATGAGCAGTTCTTC
many	TRBV6-2/TRBV6-3	TRBJ2-2	-	CASSATANGELFF	TGTGCCAGCAGTGCTACGGCGAACGGGGAGCTGTTTTTT
many	TRBV5-1	TRBJ2-3	TRBD1	CASTTTGGPDTQYF	TGCGCCAGCACCACGACAGGGGGCCCAGATACGCAGTATTTT
many	TRBV6-5	TRBJ2-7	-	CASSYSGGHVSYEQYF	TGTGCCAGCAGTTACTCCGGGGGGCACGTCTCCTACGAGCAGTACTTC
-	TRBV7-8	TRBJ1-2	-	CASSWGGGYGYTF	TGTGCCAGCAGCTGGGGGGGGGGCTATGGCTACACCTTC
many	TRBV5-4	TRBJ2-5	-	CASRVDIGQETQYF	TGTGCCAGCAGGGTCGACATCGGCCAAGAGACCCAGTACTTC
many	TRBV28	TRBJ1-5	-	CASSLWNDQPQHF	TGTGCCAGCAGTTTATGGAACGATCAGCCCCAGCATTTT
many	TRBV20-1	TRBJ2-1	TRBD2	CSARDMGRGLVGNEQFF	TGCAGTGCTAGAGATATGGGTAGGGGACTAGTCGGTAATGAGCAGTTCTTC
many	TRBV29-1	TRBJ1-5	-	CSAGWGSNQPQHF	TGCAGCGCCGGGTGGGGGAGCAATCAGCCCCAGCATTTT
many	TRBV29-1	TRBJ2-3	-	CSSRPDSDTQYF	TGCAGCTCCCGCCCGGACAGTGATACGCAGTATTTT
many	TRBV11-2	TRBJ1-1	-	CASSSQTGNTEAFF	TGTGCCAGCAGCTCCCAGACAGGGAACACTGAAGCTTTCTTT
few	TRBV5-1	TRBJ2-6	TRBD1	CASSLNGQGSSGANVLTF	TGCGCCAGCAGCCTAAACGGACAGGGAAGCTCTGGGGCCAACGTCCTGACTTTC
few	TRBV20-1	TRBJ2-1	TRBD2	CSARKLAGYEQFF	TGCAGTGCTAGAAAACTAGCGGGCTATGAGCAGTTCTTC
many	TRBV12-3/TRBV12-4	TRBJ2-1	-	CASRAYRYNEQFF	TGTGCCAGCAGAGCCTACCGGTACAATGAGCAGTTCTTC
-	TRBV6-2/TRBV6-3	TRBJ2-1	TRBD2	CASSRWGLAGETNEQFF	TGTGCCAGCAGCCGCTGGGGACTAGCGGGAGAAACAAATGAGCAGTTCTTC
many	TRBV29-1	TRBJ2-1	-	CSVVIGNEQFF	TGCAGCGTCGTTATCGGCAATGAGCAGTTCTTC
many	TRBV7-9	TRBJ2-7	-	CASSSGSPYEQYF	TGTGCCAGCAGCTCCGGGTCACCCTACGAGCAGTACTTC
many	TRBV30	TRBJ2-3	-	CAWGLAGARTDTQYF	TGTGCCTGGGGGCTTGCGGGCGCCCGCACAGATACGCAGTATTTT
-	TRBV28	TRBJ2-1	-	CTSRSTATYEQFF	TGTACCAGCCGGTCGACAGCGACCTACGAGCAGTTCTTC
-	TRBV28	TRBJ2-6	-	CASSSPGGANVLTF	TGTGCCAGCAGTTCCCCCGGTGGGGCCAACGTCCTGACTTTC
many	TRBV6-1	TRBJ2-7	-	CASSYLGEQYF	TGTGCCAGCAGTTATTTGGGGGAGCAGTACTTC
many	TRBV7-6	TRBJ2-2	-	CASSPHTGELFF	TGTGCCAGCAGCCCCCACACCGGGGAGCTGTTTTTT
many	TRBV28	TRBJ2-7	TRBD1	CASREQGALEQYF	TGTGCCAGCAGGGAACAGGGGGCTCTCGAGCAGTACTTC
many	TRBV28	TRBJ2-7	-	CASAQKGYEQYF	TGTGCCAGTGCTCAGAAGGGCTACGAGCAGTACTTC
many	TRBV28	TRBJ1-1	-	CASSPSPNTEAFF	TGTGCCAGCAGTCCCTCACCGAACACTGAAGCTTTCTTT
many	TRBV5-8	TRBJ1-1	TRBD1	CASSLGTGGDDTEAFF	TGTGCCAGCAGCTTGGGGACAGGGGGGGATGACACTGAAGCTTTCTTT
many	TRBV28	TRBJ1-2	-	CASSTYPYGYTF	TGTGCCAGCAGTACATATCCTTATGGCTACACCTTC
many	TRBV12-3/TRBV12-4	TRBJ2-3	-	CASRRDRTDTQYF	TGTGCCAGCCGGCGGGACCGCACAGATACGCAGTATTTT